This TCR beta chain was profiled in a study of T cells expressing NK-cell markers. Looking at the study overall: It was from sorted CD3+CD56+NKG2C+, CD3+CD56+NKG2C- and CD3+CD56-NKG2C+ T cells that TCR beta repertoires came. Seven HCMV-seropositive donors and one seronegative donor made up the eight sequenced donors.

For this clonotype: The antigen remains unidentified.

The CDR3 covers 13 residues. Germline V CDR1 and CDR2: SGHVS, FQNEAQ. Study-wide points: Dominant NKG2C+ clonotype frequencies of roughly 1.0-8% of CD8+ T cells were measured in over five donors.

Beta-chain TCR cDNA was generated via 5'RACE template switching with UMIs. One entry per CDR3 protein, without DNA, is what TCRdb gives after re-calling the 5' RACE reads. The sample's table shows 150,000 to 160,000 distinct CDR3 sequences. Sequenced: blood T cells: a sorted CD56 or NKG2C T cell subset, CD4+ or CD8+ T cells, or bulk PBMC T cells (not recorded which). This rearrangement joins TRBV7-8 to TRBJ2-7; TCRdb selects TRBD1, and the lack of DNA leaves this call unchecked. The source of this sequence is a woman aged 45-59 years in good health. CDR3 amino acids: CASRWGDLGEQYF.